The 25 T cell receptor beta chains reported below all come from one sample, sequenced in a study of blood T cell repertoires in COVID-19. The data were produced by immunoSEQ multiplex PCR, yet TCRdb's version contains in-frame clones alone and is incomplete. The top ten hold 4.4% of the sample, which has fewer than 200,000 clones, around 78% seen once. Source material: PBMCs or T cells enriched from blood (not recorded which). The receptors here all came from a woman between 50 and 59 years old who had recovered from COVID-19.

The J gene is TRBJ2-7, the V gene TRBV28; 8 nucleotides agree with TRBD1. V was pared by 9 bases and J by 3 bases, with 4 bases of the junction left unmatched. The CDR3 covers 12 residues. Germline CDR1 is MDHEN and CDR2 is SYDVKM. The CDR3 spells CASNTGGYEQYV. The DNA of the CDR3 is TGTGCCAGTAACACAGGGGGCTACGAGCAGTACGTC.

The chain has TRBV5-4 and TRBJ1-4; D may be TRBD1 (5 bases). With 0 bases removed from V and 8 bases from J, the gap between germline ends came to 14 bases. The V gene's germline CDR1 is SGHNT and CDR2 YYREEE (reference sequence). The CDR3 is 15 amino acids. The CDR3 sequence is CASSLGGGAGEKLFF. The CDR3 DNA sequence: TGTGCCAGCAGCTTGGGAGGAGGGGCGGGGGAAAAACTGTTTTTT.

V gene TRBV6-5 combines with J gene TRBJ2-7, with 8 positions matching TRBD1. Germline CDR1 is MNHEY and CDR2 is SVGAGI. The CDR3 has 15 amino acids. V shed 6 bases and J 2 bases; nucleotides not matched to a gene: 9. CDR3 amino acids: CASSPILQGAYEQYV. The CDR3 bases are TGTGCCAGCAGCCCAATATTACAGGGGGCCTACGAGCAGTACGTC.

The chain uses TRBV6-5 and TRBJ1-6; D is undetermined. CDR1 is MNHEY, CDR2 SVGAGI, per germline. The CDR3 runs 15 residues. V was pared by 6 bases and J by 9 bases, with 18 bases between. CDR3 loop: CASSNLRVKGSPLHF. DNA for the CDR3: TGTGCCAGCAGCAACCTCCGGGTGAAAGGTTCACCCCTCCACTTT.

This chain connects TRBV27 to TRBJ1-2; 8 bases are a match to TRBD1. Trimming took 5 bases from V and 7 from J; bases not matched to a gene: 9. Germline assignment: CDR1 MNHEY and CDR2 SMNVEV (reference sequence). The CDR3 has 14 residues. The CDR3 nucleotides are TGTGCCAGCAGTAGGCTACAGGGGGGGCTTGGCTACACCTTC. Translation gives CASSRLQGGLGYTF.

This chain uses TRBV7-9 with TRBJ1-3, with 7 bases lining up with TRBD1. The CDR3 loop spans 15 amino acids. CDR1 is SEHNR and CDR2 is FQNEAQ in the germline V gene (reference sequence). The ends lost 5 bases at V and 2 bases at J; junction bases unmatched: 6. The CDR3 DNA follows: TGTGCCAGCAGCGACCGAACAGGGGCTGGAAACACCATATATTTT. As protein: CASSDRTGAGNTIYF.

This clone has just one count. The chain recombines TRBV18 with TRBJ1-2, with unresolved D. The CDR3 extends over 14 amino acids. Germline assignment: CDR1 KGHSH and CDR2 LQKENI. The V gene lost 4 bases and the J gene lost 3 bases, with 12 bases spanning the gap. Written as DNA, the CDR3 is TGTGCCAGCTCACTATGGGGAGAGGACTATGGCTACACCTTC. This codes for CASSLWGEDYGYTF.

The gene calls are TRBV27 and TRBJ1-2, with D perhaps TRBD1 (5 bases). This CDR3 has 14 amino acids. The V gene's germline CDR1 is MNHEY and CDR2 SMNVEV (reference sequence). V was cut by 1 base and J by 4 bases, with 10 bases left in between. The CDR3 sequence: CASSLWGPRYGYTF. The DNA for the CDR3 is TGTGCCAGCAGTTTATGGGGCCCCCGCTATGGCTACACCTTC.

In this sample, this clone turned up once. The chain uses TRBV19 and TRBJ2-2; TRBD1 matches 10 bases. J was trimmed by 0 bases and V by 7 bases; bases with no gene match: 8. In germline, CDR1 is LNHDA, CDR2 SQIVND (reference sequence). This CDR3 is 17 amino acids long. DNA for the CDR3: TGTGCCAGTAAGATGGACAGGGGGACATCGAACACCGGGGAGCTGTTTTTT. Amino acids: CASKMDRGTSNTGELFF.

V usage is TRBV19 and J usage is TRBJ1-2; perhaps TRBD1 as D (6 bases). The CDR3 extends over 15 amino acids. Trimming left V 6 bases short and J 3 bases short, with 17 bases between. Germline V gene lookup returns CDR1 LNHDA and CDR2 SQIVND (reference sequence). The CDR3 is CASSDYRVGDYGYTF. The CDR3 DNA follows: TGTGCCAGTAGCGACTACAGGGTGGGAGACTATGGCTACACCTTC.

The CDR3 spells CASSRSVEAFF. In DNA form, the CDR3 reads TGTGCCAGCAGCAGAAGCGTGGAAGCTTTCTTT. This chain connects TRBV11-2 to TRBJ1-1; D not resolved. Germline CDR1 is SGHAT and CDR2 is FQNNGV. The CDR3 runs 11 residues. V was cut by 5 bases and J by 8 bases, with 9 bases left in between.

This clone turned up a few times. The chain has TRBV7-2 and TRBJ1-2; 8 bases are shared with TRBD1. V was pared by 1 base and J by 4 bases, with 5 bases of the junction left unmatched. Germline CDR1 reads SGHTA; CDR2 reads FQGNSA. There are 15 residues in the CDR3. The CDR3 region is CASSLDGTGLYGYTF. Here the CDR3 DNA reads TGTGCCAGCAGCTTAGATGGGACAGGCCTCTATGGCTACACCTTC.

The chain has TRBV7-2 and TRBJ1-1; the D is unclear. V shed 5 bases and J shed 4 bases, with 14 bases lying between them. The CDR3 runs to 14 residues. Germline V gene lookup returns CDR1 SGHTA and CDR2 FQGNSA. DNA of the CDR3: TGTGCCAGCAGCCAACGAGGAGGAGGCACTGAAGCTTTCTTT. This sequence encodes CASSQRGGGTEAFF.

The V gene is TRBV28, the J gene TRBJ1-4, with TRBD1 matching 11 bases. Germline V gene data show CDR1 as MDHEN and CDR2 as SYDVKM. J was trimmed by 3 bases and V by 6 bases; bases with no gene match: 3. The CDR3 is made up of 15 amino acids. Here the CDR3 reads CASRGTGGSNEKLFF. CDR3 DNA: TGTGCCAGCAGGGGGACAGGGGGTTCTAATGAAAAACTGTTTTTT.

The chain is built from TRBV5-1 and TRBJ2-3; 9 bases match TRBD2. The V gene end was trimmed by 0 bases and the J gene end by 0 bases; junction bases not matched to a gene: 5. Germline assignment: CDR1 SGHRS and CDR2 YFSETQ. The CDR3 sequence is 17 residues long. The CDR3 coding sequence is TGCGCCAGCAGCTTGGCCCCTAGCGGGACTAGCACAGATACGCAGTATTTT. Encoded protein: CASSLAPSGTSTDTQYF.

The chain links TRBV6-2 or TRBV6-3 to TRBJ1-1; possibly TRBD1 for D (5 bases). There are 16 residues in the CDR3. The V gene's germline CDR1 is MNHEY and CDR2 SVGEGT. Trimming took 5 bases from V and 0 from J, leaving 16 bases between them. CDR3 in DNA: TGTGCCAGCAGTCGAGGGGATGGGGGGTTGAACACTGAAGCTTTCTTT. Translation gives CASSRGDGGLNTEAFF.

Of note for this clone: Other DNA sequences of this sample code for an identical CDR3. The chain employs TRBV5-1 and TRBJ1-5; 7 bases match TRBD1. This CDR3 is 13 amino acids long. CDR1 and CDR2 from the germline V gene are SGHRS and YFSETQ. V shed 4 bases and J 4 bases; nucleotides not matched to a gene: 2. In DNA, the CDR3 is TGCGCCAGCAGCCCAGGGGGAAATCAGCCCCAGCATTTT. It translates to CASSPGGNQPQHF.

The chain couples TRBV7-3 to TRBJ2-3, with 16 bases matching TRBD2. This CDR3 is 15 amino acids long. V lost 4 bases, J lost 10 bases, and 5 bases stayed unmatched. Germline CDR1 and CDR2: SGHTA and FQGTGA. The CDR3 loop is CASSSTGTSGGAQYF. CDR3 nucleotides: TGTGCCAGCAGCTCTACTGGGACTAGCGGGGGGGCGCAGTATTTT.

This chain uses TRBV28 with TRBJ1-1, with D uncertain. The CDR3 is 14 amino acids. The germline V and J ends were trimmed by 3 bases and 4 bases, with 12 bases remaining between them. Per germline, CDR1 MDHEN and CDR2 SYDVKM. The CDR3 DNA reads TGTGCCAGCAGTTTCCGAACCCTGAGCACTGAAGCTTTCTTT. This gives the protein CASSFRTLSTEAFF.

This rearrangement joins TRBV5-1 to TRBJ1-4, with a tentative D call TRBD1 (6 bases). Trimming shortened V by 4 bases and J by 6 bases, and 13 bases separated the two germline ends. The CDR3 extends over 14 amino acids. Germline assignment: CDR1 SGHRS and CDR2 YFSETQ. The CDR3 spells CASSQDSSDEKLFF. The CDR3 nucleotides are TGCGCCAGCAGCCAGGACAGCTCGGATGAAAAACTGTTTTTT.

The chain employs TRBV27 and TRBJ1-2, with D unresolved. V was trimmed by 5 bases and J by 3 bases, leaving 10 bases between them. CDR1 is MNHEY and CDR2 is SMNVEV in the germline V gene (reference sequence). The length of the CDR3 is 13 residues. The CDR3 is CASSQSGDYGYTF. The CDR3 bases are TGTGCCAGCAGTCAATCCGGGGACTATGGCTACACCTTC.

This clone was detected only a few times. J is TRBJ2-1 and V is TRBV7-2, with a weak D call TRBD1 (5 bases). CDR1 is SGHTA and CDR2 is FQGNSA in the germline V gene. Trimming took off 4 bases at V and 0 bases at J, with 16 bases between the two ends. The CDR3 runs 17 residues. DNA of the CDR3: TGTGCCAGCAGCTCGCGGCTCAGGGTCTCCTCCTACAATGAGCAGTTCTTC. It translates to CASSSRLRVSSYNEQFF.

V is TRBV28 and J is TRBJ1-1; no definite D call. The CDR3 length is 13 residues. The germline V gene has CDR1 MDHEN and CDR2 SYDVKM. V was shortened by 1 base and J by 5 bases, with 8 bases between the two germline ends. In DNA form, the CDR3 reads TGTGCCAGCAGTTTATTTGCGGGAACTGAAGCTTTCTTT. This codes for CASSLFAGTEAFF.

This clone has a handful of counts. CDR3 sequence: CAWSVSRTVSNQPQHF. DNA for the CDR3: TGTGCCTGGAGTGTATCCCGAACTGTTAGCAATCAGCCCCAGCATTTT. This chain joins TRBV30 and TRBJ1-5; D unresolved. The CDR3 is 16 amino acids. V was pared by 0 bases and J by 0 bases, with 12 bases between. Per germline, CDR1 GTSNPN and CDR2 SVGIG (reference sequence).

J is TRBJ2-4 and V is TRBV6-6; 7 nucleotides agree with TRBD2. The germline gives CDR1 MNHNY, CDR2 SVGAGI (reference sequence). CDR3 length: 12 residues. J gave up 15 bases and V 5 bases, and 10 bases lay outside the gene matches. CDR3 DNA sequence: TGTGCCAGCAGTCCTACTAGCTCGGGAGGGTACTTC. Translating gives CASSPTSSGGYF.